A single T cell receptor beta chain is shown here with its context. These data come from a study of blood T cells in healthy people across ages. The use of a sample-barcoded 5' primer and a J-beta primer mix characterized a second PCR of about 7 to 12 cycles. TCRdb itself ran the 5' RACE reads through MiXCR, one entry per CDR3 protein. The data show roughly 1.4 million distinct CDR3 sequences, roughly 59% seen once. Per sample, a minimum of 6.5 million PBMCs were isolated. The CDR3 is made up of 14 amino acids. The V and J ends lost 4 bases and 2 bases respectively, with 11 bases between them. Germline CDR1 is SNHLY and CDR2 is FYNNEI.

The specimen was blood. The clonotype comes from a man aged 18 to 29 in good health. The chain employs TRBV2 and TRBJ1-2; weak D call: TRBD1 (5 bases). In nucleotides, the CDR3 is TGTGCCAGCAGTGCCGGGACGCGAAACTATGGCTACACCTTC. It is translated as CASSAGTRNYGYTF. Based on the CDR3 plus reference TRBV2 and TRBJ1-2, the full variable domain is EPEVTQTPSHQVTQMGQEVILRCVPISNHLYFYWYRQILGQKVEFLVSFYNNEISEKSEIFDDQFSVERPDGSNFTLKIRSTKLEDSAMYFCASSAGTRNYGYTFGSGTRLTVV.